This T cell receptor beta chain derives from a study of regulatory T cells in long-lasting Graves disease. Regarding the study as a whole: With persistent disease, TRBV28, TRBJ1-2 and TRBJ2-5 were the favored segments.

According to the study, TCR beta libraries were built with iRepertoire HTBI primers and CDR3-region Arm-PCR. TCRdb re-called the multiplex PCR reads with MiXCR, one entry per CDR3 protein. The table records more than 450,000 distinct CDR3 sequences, 16% of them present only once. As for time point: newly diagnosed GD, antithyroid drugs for less than 3 months. PBMC-derived RNA was used for the TCR library. This clonotype has just a few counts. Its target is unknown. There are 12 residues in the CDR3. Germline V gene lookup returns CDR1 SGHTA and CDR2 FQGTGA. Deletions cut 5 bases from V and 6 bases from J, with 8 bases between. The sample was also reused in another study, on T cells in Graves' hyperthyroidism and ophthalmopathy. From that paper: RT-PCR in the first round (using the HTBI primer set) targeted the TCR CDR3.

The rearrangement joins TRBV7-3 to TRBJ2-1; D uncertain. The sequencing used peripheral blood mononuclear cells (PBMCs), collected at new diagnosis, from a patient treated with antithyroid drugs. This TCR was recovered from a man in his forties or fifties with Graves disease. This chain's CDR3 is CASSASSNEQFF. The CDR3 DNA is TGTGCCAGCAGCGCCTCTAGCAATGAGCAGTTCTTC.